This T cell receptor (beta chain) comes out of a study of shared clonotypes between healthy human individuals (dated by TCRdb to between 2020 and 2021). For the study in its entirety: Two women and three men aged 18 to 49 years were included in the cohort. For each donor, three plates each were used for CD4 naive and CD4 memory, two plates were used for CD8 naive, and one plate was used for CD8 memory. To estimate repertoire size and how much clonotypes are shared between individuals, the study performed deep sequencing of blood TCR repertoires from about five healthy adults. To increase sequencing depth and limit assay-specific biases, TCR repertoire library preparation and sequencing were carried out by different laboratories using diverse techniques. Leukapheresis yielded between about 0.85 and 10 billion PBMCs per donor. Study-wide conclusions, independent of this receptor: Naive subsets generally had larger estimated clonotype richness than memory subsets did. Incomplete sequencing was indicated by rarefaction of sorted-subset datasets, despite the large sequencing depth. Clonotypes shared by all four sorted-subset donors showed higher generation probabilities than non-shared clonotypes. Sampling was restricted to blood, and TCR repertoires in tissues likely differ from the TCR repertoires found in blood. When several donors were compared, the shared fraction of clonotypes was about 5% for naive CD4, roughly 3.3% for naive CD8, roughly 2.5% for memory CD4, and 0.3% to 0.5% for memory CD8. Because the study included a small number of donors, the genetic and exposure-history diversity represented was limited. Based on pairwise subsampling, the degree of clonotype sharing among donors was expected to be affected by sequencing depth.

According to the germline V gene, CDR1 reads MGHDK and CDR2 reads SYGVNS. The germline V end is reduced by 5 bases and the J end by 5 bases; junction bases left unmatched: 8. The CDR3 starts with the cysteine, ends with the phenylalanine, and has 14 residues. Just the 42-base CDR3 DNA is kept, in frame starting at base 1. Using the deep immunoSEQ assay, TCR CDR3 regions were amplified from genomic DNA by multiplex PCR. Extracted genomic DNA from each cell subset was distributed evenly across all wells of several immunoSEQ 96-well plates, and each plate was treated as a replicate. For sorted subsets, roughly 200 ng of genomic DNA, equivalent to some 33,000 T cell genomes, went into each replicate PCR. Purified libraries were measured with a Qubit 3.0 fluorometer, size-checked on a Bioanalyzer 2100, and measured again with the KAPA Library Quantification kit. Every immunoSEQ 96-well plate was sequenced on a dedicated single-read 150-cycle Illumina NextSeq 550 flow cell. Concerning the study's data processing: Because the immunoSEQ output included only junctional sequences and no quality scores, the filtering could not be the same as the filtering used for full-length reads. To assign V/J genes and CDR3, sequences were annotated using PyIR, a Python wrapper for IgBLAST v1.9, with IMGT germline references. Any read was removed if the V/J assignment was weak (E-value above 1e-6), the CDR3 was missing, or the read contained stop codons, out-of-frame junctions, or ambiguous translated residues. A V3J clonotype was defined by an identical inferred V gene, J gene, and CDR3 amino acid sequence. The percentage overlap between two repertoires was calculated by dividing the number of shared unique clonotypes by the size of the smaller repertoire. Three approaches were used to assess repertoire richness: RTK rarefaction, the Chao1 estimator, and Recon v2.1 estimates of unobserved clonotypes. Generation probabilities for all TCRbeta clonotypes obtained by the gDNA method from a handful of donors were computed using OLGA. TCRdb limited this immuneACCESS table to in-frame rearrangements with V and J called. A share of clones is missing; checked studies link under half to unresolved V genes, and the rest is unexplained. V, J and clone size are taken as reported in that table, and D and trimming were inferred from the DNA itself. A total of about a million clones appear in this sample, about three quarters of them only once. Jointly, the top ten make up 1.5% of the sample.

Details on this clone: No cognate antigen has been identified for it. Base qualities are not recorded, but no much larger clone differs from it by a single base.

Healthy HIV-negative adults with no recently reported acute infections or vaccinations were included as donors. Only Caucasian adults living in Nashville, Tennessee, USA were represented among the donors. CD4+ T cells were enriched through magnetic negative selection, after which naive cells were positively selected on CD45RA and the remaining negative fraction served as the memory subset. Blood was collected by leukapheresis, and PBMCs were isolated by Ficoll-Histopaque density gradient centrifugation and then cryopreserved in liquid nitrogen vapor phase. Purity and quantity of every magnetically sorted T cell population were checked by analytical flow cytometry. Each sorted fraction had its genomic DNA isolated and then quantified by UV absorbance on a Nanodrop 2000c.

The rearrangement joined TRBV25-1 to TRBJ2-7; TRBD1 lines up with 8 middle nucleotides. Sequenced input: memory CD4+ T cells sorted from blood. Taken with the paper, the label for cell subset or site translates to: CD45RA-negative fraction. This TCR came from a young man in good health. In nucleotides, the sequence is TGTGCCAGCAGTAACCCCGGGACAGGTCACGAGCAGTACTTC. This sequence encodes CASSNPGTGHEQYF.